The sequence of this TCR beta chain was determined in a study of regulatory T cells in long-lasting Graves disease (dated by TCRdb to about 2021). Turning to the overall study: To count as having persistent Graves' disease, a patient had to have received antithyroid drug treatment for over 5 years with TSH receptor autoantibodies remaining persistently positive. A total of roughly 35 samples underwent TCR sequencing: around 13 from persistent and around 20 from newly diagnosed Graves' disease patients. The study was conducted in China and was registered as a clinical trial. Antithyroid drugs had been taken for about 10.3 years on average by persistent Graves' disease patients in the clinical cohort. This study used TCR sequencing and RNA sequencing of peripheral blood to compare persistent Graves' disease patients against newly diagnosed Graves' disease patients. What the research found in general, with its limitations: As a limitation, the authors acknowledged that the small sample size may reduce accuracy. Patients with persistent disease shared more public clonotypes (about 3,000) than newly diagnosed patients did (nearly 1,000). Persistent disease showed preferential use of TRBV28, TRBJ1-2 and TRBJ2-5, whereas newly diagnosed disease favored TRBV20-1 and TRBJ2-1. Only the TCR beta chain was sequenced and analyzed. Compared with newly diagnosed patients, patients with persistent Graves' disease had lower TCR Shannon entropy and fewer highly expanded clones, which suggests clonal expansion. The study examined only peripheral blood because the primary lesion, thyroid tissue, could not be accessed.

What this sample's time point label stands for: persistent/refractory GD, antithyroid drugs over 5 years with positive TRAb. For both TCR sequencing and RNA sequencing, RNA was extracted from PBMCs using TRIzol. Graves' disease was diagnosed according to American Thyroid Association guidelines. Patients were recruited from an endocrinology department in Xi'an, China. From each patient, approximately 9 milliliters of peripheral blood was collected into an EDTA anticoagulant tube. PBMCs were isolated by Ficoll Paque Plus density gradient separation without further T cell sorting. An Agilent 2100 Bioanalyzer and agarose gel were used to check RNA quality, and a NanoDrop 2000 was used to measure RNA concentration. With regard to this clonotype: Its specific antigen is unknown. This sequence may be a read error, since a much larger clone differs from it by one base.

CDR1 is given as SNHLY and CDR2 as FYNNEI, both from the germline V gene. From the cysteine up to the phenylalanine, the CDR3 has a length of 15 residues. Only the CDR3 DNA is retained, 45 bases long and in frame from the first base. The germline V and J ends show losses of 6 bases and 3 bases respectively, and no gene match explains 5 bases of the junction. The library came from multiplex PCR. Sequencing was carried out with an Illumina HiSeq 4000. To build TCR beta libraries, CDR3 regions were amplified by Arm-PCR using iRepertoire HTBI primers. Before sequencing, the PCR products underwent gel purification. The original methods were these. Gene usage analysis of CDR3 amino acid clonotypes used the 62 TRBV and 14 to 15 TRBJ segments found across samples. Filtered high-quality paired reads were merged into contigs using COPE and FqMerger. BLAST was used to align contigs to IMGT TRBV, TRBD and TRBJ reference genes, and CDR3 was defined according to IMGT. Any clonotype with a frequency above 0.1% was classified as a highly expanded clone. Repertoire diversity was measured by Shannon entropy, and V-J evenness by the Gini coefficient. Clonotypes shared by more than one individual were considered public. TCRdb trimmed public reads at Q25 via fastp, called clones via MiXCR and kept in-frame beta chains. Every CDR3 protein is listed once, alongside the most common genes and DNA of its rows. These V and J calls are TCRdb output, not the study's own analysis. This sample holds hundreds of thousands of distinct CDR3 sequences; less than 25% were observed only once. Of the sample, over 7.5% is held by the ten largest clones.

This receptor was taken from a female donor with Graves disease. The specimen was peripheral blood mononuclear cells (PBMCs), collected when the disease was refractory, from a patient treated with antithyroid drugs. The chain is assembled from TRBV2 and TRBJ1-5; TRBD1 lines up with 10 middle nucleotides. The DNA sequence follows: TGTGCCAGCAGGTCCGGGACAGGGGTCAATCAGCCCCAGCATTTT. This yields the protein CASRSGTGVNQPQHF.